These 17 T cell receptor beta chains were all obtained from the same sample, sequenced in a study of blood T cell repertoires in COVID-19. The method was immunoSEQ multiplex PCR; TCRdb's version includes in-frame clones alone and lacks a portion of them. The data show more than 300,000 clones, around 89% seen once. What was sequenced was PBMCs or T cells enriched from blood (not recorded which). The receptors were gathered from a woman aged 18 to 35 who had recovered from COVID-19.

The rearrangement uses TRBV10-2 and TRBJ1-4; 10 bases agree with TRBD1. CDR3 length: 15 residues. Germline V gives CDR1 WSHSY, CDR2 SAAADI. After removal of 5 bases from V and 6 bases from J, the junction contained 6 bases not matched to a gene. CDR3 protein: CASSNRQGAHEKLFF. CDR3 DNA sequence: TGCGCCAGCAGTAATCGACAGGGGGCGCATGAAAAACTGTTTTTT.

The chain recombines TRBV19 with TRBJ2-3, with D possibly matching TRBD1 (6 bases). Germline V gene sequence: CDR1 LNHDA, CDR2 SQIVND (reference sequence). V lost 4 bases, J lost 4 bases, and 18 bases lay in between. The CDR3 runs to 16 residues. Written as DNA, the CDR3 is TGTGCCAGTAGTACCAACAGGGTGTTATGGGCAGATACGCAGTATTTT. Its translation: CASSTNRVLWADTQYF.

The V call is TRBV4-1, the J call TRBJ2-5; possibly TRBD1 for D (7 bases). Germline V gives CDR1 MGHRA, CDR2 YSYEKL. The CDR3 consists of 16 residues. V lost 7 bases and J 1 base, leaving 19 bases between the germline ends. The CDR3 sequence: CASTTLASGGQETQYF. CDR3 bases: TGCGCCAGCACCACACTAGCTTCAGGGGGCCAAGAGACCCAGTACTTC.

The chain combines TRBV19 with TRBJ1-5; possibly TRBD1 for D (6 bases). V gave up 3 bases and J gave up 0 bases, with 12 bases separating them. The CDR3 extends over 16 amino acids. Germline V gives CDR1 LNHDA, CDR2 SQIVND (reference sequence). The CDR3: CASSIGIGGSNQPQHF. DNA of the CDR3: TGTGCCAGTAGTATCGGTATAGGGGGTAGCAATCAGCCCCAGCATTTT.

This chain connects TRBV4-3 to TRBJ1-1; D is possibly TRBD1 (5 bases). V lost 2 bases and J 0 bases, leaving 10 bases between the germline ends. Germline CDR1 and CDR2: LGHNA and YSLEER. This CDR3 comprises 15 residues. The CDR3 DNA reads TGCGCCAGCAGCCAATATGACAGCATGAACACTGAAGCTTTCTTT. This encodes CASSQYDSMNTEAFF.

The chain has TRBV18 and TRBJ1-4; tentative D call: TRBD1 (6 bases). This CDR3 is 15 amino acids long. V dropped 2 bases and J dropped 5 bases, with 12 bases sitting between them. Germline CDR1 reads KGHSH; CDR2 reads LQKENI. CDR3 loop: CASSPRDTPNEKLFF. The CDR3 coding sequence is TGTGCCAGCTCACCAAGGGACACCCCGAATGAAAAACTGTTTTTT.

The rearrangement uses TRBV5-1 and TRBJ2-3, with 9 bases that match TRBD1. V dropped 0 bases and J dropped 0; count of bases not matched to a gene: 5. Germline values: CDR1 SGHRS, CDR2 YFSETQ. The CDR3 consists of 17 residues. CDR3 nucleotide sequence: TGCGCCAGCAGCTTGGGACAGGGGGTATCTAGCACAGATACGCAGTATTTT. It translates to CASSLGQGVSSTDTQYF.

The rearrangement joins TRBV6-5 to TRBJ2-7, with D tentatively TRBD1 (6 bases). Trimming pared 5 bases from V and 2 bases from J, leaving 10 bases between. Germline CDR1 and CDR2: MNHEY and SVGAGI. CDR3 length equals 13 residues. The CDR3 nucleotides read TGTGCCAGCAGTACAGGGAGCGCCTACGAGCAGTACTTC. It yields the protein CASSTGSAYEQYF.

The chain uses TRBV2 and TRBJ2-2; the match to TRBD1 covers 9 bases. The CDR3 sequence is 18 residues long. CDR1 is SNHLY and CDR2 is FYNNEI in the germline V gene. The V and J ends lost 0 bases and 6 bases, in that order; junction bases with no gene match: 11. The CDR3 sequence: CASSEAGTGIGGAGELFF. The CDR3 nucleotides are TGTGCCAGCAGTGAAGCCGGGACAGGGATTGGAGGGGCCGGGGAGCTGTTTTTT.

The chain uses TRBV3-1 (or the pseudogene TRBV3-2) and TRBJ2-3; D is perhaps TRBD2 (5 bases). The V and J ends lost 1 base and 4 bases respectively, with 12 bases between them. The CDR3 has 15 residues. Per germline, CDR1 LGHDT and CDR2 YNNKEL (reference sequence). CDR3 in amino acids: CASSQVGGQADTQYF. The DNA for the CDR3 is TGTGCCAGCAGCCAAGTGGGCGGGCAGGCAGATACGCAGTATTTT.

The CDR3 region has the DNA TGTGCCAGCTCCTCCGCGGGACAGGGGAACGAGCAGTACTTC. Encoded protein: CASSSAGQGNEQYF. This chain uses TRBV25-1 with TRBJ2-7, with TRBD1 matching 10 bases. V lost 8 bases to trimming and J lost 5 bases; unmatched junction nucleotides: 9. Germline lookup yields CDR1 MGHDK and CDR2 SYGVNS. The CDR3 runs 14 residues.

The V gene is TRBV2, the J gene TRBJ2-3; TRBD1 might be the D (7 bases). CDR1 SNHLY and CDR2 FYNNEI come from the germline V gene. With 1 base removed from V and 2 bases from J, the gap between germline ends came to 13 bases. There are 16 residues in the CDR3. The CDR3 sequence: CASSEVEGALTDTQYF. CDR3 DNA: TGTGCCAGCAGTGAAGTGGAGGGGGCCCTCACAGATACGCAGTATTTT.

The chain couples TRBV27 to TRBJ1-3, with TRBD1 matching 7 bases. V lost 5 bases and J lost 6; bases outside the gene matches: 7. Germline V gives CDR1 MNHEY, CDR2 SMNVEV (reference sequence). The CDR3 contains 14 residues. CDR3 in amino acids: CASSPQGVPNTIYF. CDR3 nucleotide sequence: TGTGCCAGCAGTCCCCAGGGGGTGCCAAACACCATATATTTT.

The rearrangement links TRBV7-6 to TRBJ1-3; 7 bases map to TRBD1. The CDR3 length is 16 residues. Germline CDR1 is SGHVS and CDR2 is FNYEAQ. The V gene end was trimmed by 5 bases and the J gene end by 2 bases; junction bases not matched to a gene: 9. The CDR3 DNA sequence: TGTGCCAGCAGCACAAGAACAGGGGTGGCTGGAAACACCATATATTTT. This translates into CASSTRTGVAGNTIYF.

This chain joins TRBV2 and TRBJ2-1, with 7 bases lining up with TRBD1. There are 14 residues in the CDR3. Germline V gene sequence: CDR1 SNHLY, CDR2 FYNNEI. After removal of 6 bases from V and 10 bases from J, the junction contained 12 bases not matched to a gene. CDR3 region: CASRDPNRGWEQFF. The CDR3 region has the DNA TGTGCCAGCAGAGACCCTAACAGGGGTTGGGAGCAGTTCTTC.

The chain uses TRBV10-3 and TRBJ1-3; 9 nucleotides align to TRBD1. Germline values: CDR1 ENHRY, CDR2 SYGVKD. The CDR3 has 18 amino acids. CDR3: CSYTGTGIRVESGNTIYF. Here the CDR3 DNA reads TGTTCCTACACCGGGACAGGGATTCGGGTAGAATCAGGAAACACCATATATTTT.

CDR3: CASSKRDRAEELFF. In DNA, the CDR3 is TGTGCCAGTAGTAAGCGAGACAGGGCGGAGGAGCTGTTTTTT. The chain is built from TRBV19 and TRBJ2-2, with 7 bases fitting TRBD1. Germline CDR1 and CDR2: LNHDA and SQIVND (reference sequence). The CDR3 contains 14 residues. The trim removed 4 bases at V and 10 bases at J, leaving 9 bases unmatched. The whole variable domain, filled in from reference TRBV19 and TRBJ2-2, reads DGGITQSPKYLFRKEGQNVTLSCEQNLNHDAMYWYRQDPGQGLRLIYYSQIVNDFQKGDIAEGYSVSREKKESFPLTVTSAQKNPTAFYLCASSKRDRAEELFFGEGSRLTVL.